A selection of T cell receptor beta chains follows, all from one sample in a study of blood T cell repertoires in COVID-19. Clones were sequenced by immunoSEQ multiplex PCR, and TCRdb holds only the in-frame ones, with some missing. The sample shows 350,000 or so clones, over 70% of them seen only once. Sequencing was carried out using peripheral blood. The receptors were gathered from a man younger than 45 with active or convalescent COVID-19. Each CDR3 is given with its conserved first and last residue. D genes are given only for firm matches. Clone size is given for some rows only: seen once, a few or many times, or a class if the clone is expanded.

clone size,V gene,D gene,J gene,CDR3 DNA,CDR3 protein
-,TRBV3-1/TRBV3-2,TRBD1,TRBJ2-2,TGTGCCAGCAGCCAAGGCGCCCGCCCGGGACAGAACTCCCCCACCGGGGAGCTGTTTTTT,CASSQGARPGQNSPTGELFF
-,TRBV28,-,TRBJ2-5,TGTGCCAGCAGCCCTCTAGGGGCCGGAGAGACCCAGTACTTC,CASSPLGAGETQYF
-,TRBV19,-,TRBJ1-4,TGTGCCAGTAACGGGGCAGGGGTTGGTGAAAAACTGTTTTTT,CASNGAGVGEKLFF
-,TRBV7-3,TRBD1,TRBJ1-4,TGTGCCAGCAGCCCCGACCGACAGGGCGGCCCAATAAGTGAAAAACTGTTTTTT,CASSPDRQGGPISEKLFF
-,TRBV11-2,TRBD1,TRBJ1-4,TGTGCCAGCAGCTTATCCTTTCCGGGACAGGGTAATGAAAAACTGTTTTTT,CASSLSFPGQGNEKLFF
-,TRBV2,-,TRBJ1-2,TGTGCCAGCAGTGAACTCCCAGACAATGGCTACACCTTC,CASSELPDNGYTF
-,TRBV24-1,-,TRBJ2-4,TGTGCCACCAGTGATTCATCCAAAAACATTCAGTACTTC,CATSDSSKNIQYF
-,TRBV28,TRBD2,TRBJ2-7,TGTGCCAGCAGTTTACTTAGCGGGAAGCAGTACTTC,CASSLLSGKQYF
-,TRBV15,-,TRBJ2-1,TGTGCCACCAGCGCTACCTTACGGAATGAGCAGTTCTTC,CATSATLRNEQFF
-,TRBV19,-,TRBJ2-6,TGTGCCAGTAATGGCAGGGGGGAACCTGGGGCCAACGTCCTGACTTTC,CASNGRGEPGANVLTF
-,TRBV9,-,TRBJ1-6,TGTGCCAGCAGCCCCGGGTGGACCTATAATTCACCCCTCCACTTT,CASSPGWTYNSPLHF
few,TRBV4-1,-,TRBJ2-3,TGCGCCAGCAGCCAATCCCCAGAGGGCCCTAAGGAGTATTTT,CASSQSPEGPKEYF
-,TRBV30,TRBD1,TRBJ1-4,TGTGCCTGTCTGACAGGGGAGGGTGAAAAACTGTTTTTT,CACLTGEGEKLFF
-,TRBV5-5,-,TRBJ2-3,TGTGCCAGCAGCCCCCGGACAGGGAGGGTAGATACGCAGTATTTT,CASSPRTGRVDTQYF
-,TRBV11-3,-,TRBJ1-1,TGTGCCAGCGTAGCAGGGGTGAACACTGAAGCTTTCTTT,CASVAGVNTEAFF
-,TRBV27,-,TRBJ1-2,TGTGCCAGCAGCCCCACAGGGCTTGGCTACACCTTC,CASSPTGLGYTF